This entry is about one T cell receptor (beta chain). Some clones are missing from TCRdb's copy, which holds only in-frame ones; the method was immunoSEQ multiplex PCR. This sample has roughly 220,000 clones, with approximately 83% found just once. With 3 bases clipped from V and 8 bases from J, the junction kept 12 bases outside the gene matches. The germline V gene has CDR1 SGHTA and CDR2 FQGNSA. The CDR3 runs 17 residues. This sample was included in a study of blood T cell repertoires in COVID-19. Whole-study context: Material from acute and convalescent COVID-19 was sourced from the United States, Italy and Spain. The cDNA or gDNA used as material had been derived from T cells, B-cell-depleted T cells, or PBMCs.

Those who participated ranged in age from roughly 18 to 90 years and resided in 20 to 30 US areas. The specimen sequenced was PBMCs or T cells enriched from blood (not recorded which). The chain uses TRBV7-2 and TRBJ2-1; 11 positions match TRBD2. This receptor was identified in a woman between 35 and 50 years old with acute COVID-19. Written as DNA, the CDR3 is TGTGCCAGCAGCTTGATTAGCGGGAGGGCCGGGGGCTATGAGCAGTTCTTC. Amino acids: CASSLISGRAGGYEQFF.